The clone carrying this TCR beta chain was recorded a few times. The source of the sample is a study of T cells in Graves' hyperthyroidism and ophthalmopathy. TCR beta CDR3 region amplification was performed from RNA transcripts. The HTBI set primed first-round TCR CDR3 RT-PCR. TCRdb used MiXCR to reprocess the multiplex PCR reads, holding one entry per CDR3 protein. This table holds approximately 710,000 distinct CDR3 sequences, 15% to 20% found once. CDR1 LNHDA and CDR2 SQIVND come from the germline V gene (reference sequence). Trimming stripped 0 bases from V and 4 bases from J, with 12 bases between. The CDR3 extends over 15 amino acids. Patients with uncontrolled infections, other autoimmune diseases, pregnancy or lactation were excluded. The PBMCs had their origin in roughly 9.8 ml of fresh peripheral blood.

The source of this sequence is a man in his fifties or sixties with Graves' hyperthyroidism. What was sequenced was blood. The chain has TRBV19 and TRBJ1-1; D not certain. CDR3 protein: CASSIDSLWGTEAFF. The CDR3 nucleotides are TGTGCCAGTAGTATAGATTCCCTATGGGGCACTGAAGCTTTCTTT.